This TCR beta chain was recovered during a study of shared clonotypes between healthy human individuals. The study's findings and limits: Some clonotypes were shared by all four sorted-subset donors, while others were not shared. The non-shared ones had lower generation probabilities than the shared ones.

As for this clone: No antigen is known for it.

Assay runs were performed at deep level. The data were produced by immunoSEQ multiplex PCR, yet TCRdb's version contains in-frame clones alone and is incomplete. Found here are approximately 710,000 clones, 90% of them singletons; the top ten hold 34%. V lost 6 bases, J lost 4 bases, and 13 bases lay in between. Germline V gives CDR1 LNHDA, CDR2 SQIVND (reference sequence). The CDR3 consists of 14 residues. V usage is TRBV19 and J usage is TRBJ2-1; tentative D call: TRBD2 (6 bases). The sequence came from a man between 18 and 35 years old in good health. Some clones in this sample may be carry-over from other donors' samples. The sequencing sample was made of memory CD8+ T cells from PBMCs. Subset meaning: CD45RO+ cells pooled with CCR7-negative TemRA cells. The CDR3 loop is CASRPRRVYNEQFF. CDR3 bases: TGTGCCAGTAGGCCTAGGAGGGTTTACAATGAGCAGTTCTTC.